This paragraph reports one T cell receptor beta chain. The target antigen is unknown. The germline gives CDR1 KGHDR, CDR2 SFDVKD. J was trimmed by 5 bases and V by 4 bases; bases with no gene match: 5. The CDR3 runs to 14 residues. This specimen comes from a study of T cell responses to AZD1222 COVID-19 vaccine. General observations from the study: Repertoire collection took place solely once the T cell response had peaked.

The data were produced by immunoSEQ multiplex PCR, yet TCRdb's version contains in-frame clones alone and is incomplete. The data hold some 170,000 clones, with about 91% observed a single time. The TCR comes from an adult in good health. The sequencing used peripheral blood, collected on day 0 of MenACWY control vaccination. The chain employs TRBV24-1 and TRBJ1-2; TRBD1 aligns across 8 bases. CDR3 sequence reads: CATSDTGGRYGYTF. The CDR3 nucleotides are TGTGCCACCAGTGACACAGGGGGGCGTTATGGCTACACCTTC.